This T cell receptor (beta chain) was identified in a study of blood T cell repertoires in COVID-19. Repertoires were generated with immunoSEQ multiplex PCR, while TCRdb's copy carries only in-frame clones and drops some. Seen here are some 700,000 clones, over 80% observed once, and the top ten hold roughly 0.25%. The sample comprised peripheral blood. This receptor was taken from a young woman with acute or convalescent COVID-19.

DNA for the CDR3: TGTGCCATCAGTCGCGACAGGGCCTTCACTAATGAAAAACTGTTTTTT. It is translated as CAISRDRAFTNEKLFF. The chain carries TRBV10-3 and TRBJ1-4, with 7 bases identical to TRBD1. The V and J ends lost 5 bases and 2 bases, in that order; junction bases with no gene match: 8. Germline-derived CDR1 and CDR2 are ENHRY and SYGVKD. The CDR3 consists of 16 residues.